The text below deals with one TCR beta chain. Trimming removed 3 bases at V and 5 bases at J, with 17 bases between. This CDR3 has 15 residues. Germline values: CDR1 SGHRS, CDR2 YFSETQ. Residents of over 20 US areas, aged about 18 to 89 years, made up the participants. Participants were placed into cohorts based on the clinical history they reported. Symptom resolution, clearance, or two negative PCRs marked donors in Cohort 3 as recovered. These data come from a study of blood T cell repertoires in COVID-19. Study details: Spain, Italy and the United States supplied samples that represented acute and convalescent COVID-19.

Using immunoSEQ multiplex PCR, the repertoire was profiled, and TCRdb retains in-frame clones only, with some absent. This table has about 400,000 clones, just under 90% appearing once. The sequence derives from a woman in her twenties or thirties who had recovered from COVID-19. The specimen sequenced was PBMCs or T cells enriched from blood (not recorded which). This sequence joins TRBV5-1 and TRBJ2-5, with D perhaps TRBD1 (6 bases). Here the CDR3 reads CASSSDRFERETQYF. Here the CDR3 DNA reads TGCGCCAGCAGCTCGGACAGATTTGAGAGGGAGACCCAGTACTTC.